These T cell receptor beta chains were read from a single sample in a study of cytomegalovirus exposure and HLA in healthy donors. The table came from immunoSEQ multiplex PCR; TCRdb's copy has only in-frame clones and leaves some out. This table holds under 150,000 clones, about two thirds found once. Source material: PBMCs. The source is a man aged 35-49 years in good health and CMV-seronegative. Each CDR3 is given with its conserved first and last residue. Fields, in order: J gene, clone size, D gene, CDR3 length, V gene, CDR3 protein, CDR3 DNA. The D gene is left open where the match is weak. A clone size is listed for some rows: how often the clone was seen (once, few, many), or a class if it is expanded.

TRBJ1-2 | NA | NA | 14 | TRBV7-9 | CSSSLAVRNYGYTF | TGTTCCAGCAGCTTAGCCGTCAGGAACTATGGCTACACCTTC
TRBJ1-4 | NA | NA | 15 | TRBV19 | CASSRPQGIGEKLFF | TGTGCCAGTAGCCGCCCCCAGGGGATCGGGGAAAAACTGTTTTTT
TRBJ2-7 | few | TRBD1 | 15 | TRBV6-5 | CASSAAGTAPYEQYF | TGTGCCAGCAGTGCTGCCGGGACAGCACCTTACGAGCAGTACTTC
TRBJ1-1 | NA | NA | 14 | TRBV4-2 | CASSQDLGGTEAFF | TGTGCCAGCAGCCAAGATTTGGGGGGAACTGAAGCTTTCTTT
TRBJ2-7 | NA | NA | 15 | TRBV9 | CASSVGDNSYYEQYF | TGTGCCAGCAGCGTAGGTGACAACTCCTACTACGAGCAGTACTTC
TRBJ1-1 | NA | NA | 18 | TRBV4-1 | CASSQGGLRGPMNTEAFF | TGCGCCAGCAGCCAAGGGGGGCTCAGGGGCCCGATGAACACTGAAGCTTTCTTT
TRBJ1-5 | NA | TRBD1 | 14 | TRBV7-9 | CASSLTGGNQPQHF | TGTGCCAGCAGCCTTACAGGGGGCAATCAGCCCCAGCATTTT
TRBJ2-3 | NA | NA | 17 | TRBV28 | CASRLLQPRSSTDTQYF | TGTGCCAGCAGACTTCTTCAGCCCAGGTCTAGCACAGATACGCAGTATTTT
TRBJ2-3 | few | TRBD1 | 16 | TRBV5-6 | CASSYTGGASTDTQYF | TGTGCCAGCAGCTATACAGGGGGTGCTAGCACAGATACGCAGTATTTT
TRBJ2-3 | NA | TRBD2 | 15 | TRBV9 | CASSQSGGGTDTQYF | TGTGCCAGCAGCCAAAGCGGGGGAGGCACAGATACGCAGTATTTT
TRBJ2-2 | NA | TRBD2 | 15 | TRBV5-1 | CASSRTSGDTGELFF | TGCGCCAGCAGTAGGACTAGCGGGGATACCGGGGAGCTGTTTTTT
TRBJ2-7 | NA | NA | 13 | TRBV28 | CASRSGQSYEQYF | TGTGCCAGCAGATCGGGACAAAGCTACGAGCAGTACTTC
TRBJ1-4 | few | TRBD1 | 14 | TRBV5-1 | CASSVTGTNEKLFF | TGCGCCAGCAGCGTGACAGGGACTAATGAAAAACTGTTTTTT
TRBJ2-7 | NA | NA | 15 | TRBV28 | CASSLTLWSSYEQYF | TGTGCCAGCAGTTTAACCCTATGGAGCTCCTACGAGCAGTACTTC
TRBJ1-5 | NA | TRBD1 | 14 | TRBV18 | CASSRDRGTQPQHF | TGTGCCAGCTCAAGAGACAGGGGCACTCAGCCCCAGCATTTT
TRBJ2-7 | NA | TRBD2 | 14 | TRBV2 | CASSAAGATYEQYF | TGTGCCAGCAGTGCAGCGGGAGCTACCTACGAGCAGTACTTC
TRBJ2-2 | NA | TRBD1 | 17 | TRBV2 | CASSYTADRGSTGELFF | TGTGCCAGCAGCTACACTGCGGACAGGGGCAGCACCGGGGAGCTGTTTTTT
TRBJ2-7 | NA | NA | 14 | TRBV19 | CASSPRDWGYEQYF | TGTGCCAGTAGTCCCCGGGACTGGGGTTACGAGCAGTACTTC
TRBJ2-3 | few | NA | 16 | TRBV2 | CASSEVLPRETDTQYF | TGTGCCAGCAGTGAAGTTTTGCCCCGGGAGACAGATACGCAGTATTTT
TRBJ1-1 | once | NA | 13 | TRBV2 | CASRGTLGTEAFF | TGTGCCAGCAGAGGGACACTTGGCACTGAAGCTTTCTTT
TRBJ2-7 | NA | NA | 13 | TRBV11-2 | CASSSGLGYEQYF | TGTGCCAGCAGCTCGGGACTCGGGTACGAGCAGTACTTC
TRBJ1-5 | NA | TRBD1 | 14 | TRBV2 | CASSLEGAGQPQHF | TGTGCCAGCAGCCTGGAGGGGGCGGGTCAGCCCCAGCATTTT
TRBJ2-3 | NA | TRBD1 | 16 | TRBV7-9 | CASSLVGTDSTDTQYF | TGTGCCAGCAGCTTAGTGGGGACAGACTCCACAGATACGCAGTATTTT
TRBJ1-2 | NA | NA | 14 | TRBV18 | CASSPPSGYYGYTF | TGTGCCAGCTCACCACCCTCAGGGTACTATGGCTACACCTTC
TRBJ2-5 | few | TRBD1 | 17 | TRBV11-3 | CASSKGDRGPLLETQYF | TGTGCCAGCAGCAAAGGGGACAGGGGGCCCTTGTTGGAGACCCAGTACTTC
TRBJ2-5 | NA | NA | 14 | TRBV19 | CASNTDRETETQYF | TGTGCCAGTAACACGGACCGGGAGACGGAGACCCAGTACTTC
TRBJ1-5 | NA | NA | 16 | TRBV7-6 | CASSLAIGGRDQPQHF | TGTGCCAGCAGCTTAGCGATCGGGGGGCGCGATCAGCCCCAGCATTTT
TRBJ2-1 | NA | NA | 13 | TRBV6-1 | CASSEGQAGEQFF | TGTGCCAGCAGTGAAGGACAGGCCGGAGAGCAGTTCTTC
TRBJ2-7 | NA | NA | 14 | TRBV28 | CASSFRDVSYEQYF | TGTGCCAGCAGTTTCAGGGATGTATCCTACGAGCAGTACTTC
TRBJ1-5 | NA | TRBD1 | 15 | TRBV7-9 | CASSTLTGAHQPQHF | TGTGCCAGCAGCACCCTGACAGGGGCTCATCAGCCCCAGCATTTT
TRBJ1-3 | few | TRBD1 | 15 | TRBV19 | CASSIPDRELNTIYF | TGTGCCAGTAGTATCCCGGACAGGGAATTGAACACCATATATTTT
TRBJ2-7 | few | NA | 13 | TRBV29-1 | CSAETGIPYEQYF | TGCAGCGCCGAAACAGGGATTCCCTACGAGCAGTACTTC
TRBJ1-2 | NA | TRBD1 | 17 | TRBV10-3 | CAISESRDRGLLGGYTF | TGTGCCATCAGTGAGTCTCGGGACAGGGGCCTCCTTGGCGGCTACACCTTC
TRBJ1-1 | NA | TRBD1 | 15 | TRBV7-9 | CASSLQTGGGTEAFF | TGTGCCAGCAGCTTACAAACAGGGGGTGGGACTGAAGCTTTCTTT
TRBJ2-5 | few | TRBD2 | 17 | TRBV9 | CASSVSLAGVGQETQYF | TGTGCCAGCAGCGTATCCCTAGCGGGAGTAGGGCAAGAGACCCAGTACTTC
TRBJ1-2 | once | NA | 15 | TRBV7-8 | CASSPRLPANYGYTF | TGTGCCAGCAGCCCCAGACTGCCAGCTAACTATGGCTACACCTTC
TRBJ2-2 | few | NA | 15 | TRBV5-1 | CASSFDGLNTGELFF | TGCGCCAGCAGCTTTGATGGACTTAACACCGGGGAGCTGTTTTTT
TRBJ2-1 | NA | NA | 17 | TRBV15 | CATSRDPTLEVYNEQFF | TGTGCCACCAGCAGAGATCCCACCCTGGAGGTGTACAATGAGCAGTTCTTC
TRBJ2-1 | NA | TRBD1 | 14 | TRBV30 | CAWMGRGSYNEQFF | TGTGCCTGGATGGGCAGGGGGTCCTACAATGAGCAGTTCTTC
TRBJ1-2 | NA | TRBD1 | 13 | TRBV25-1 | CASASGGRYGYTF | TGTGCCAGCGCCTCAGGGGGCCGCTATGGCTACACCTTC